This T cell receptor beta chain originates from a study of siplizumab effects on memory and regulatory T cells. Study-wide points: Among mappable alloreactive CD4+ clones, the Treg-derived fraction averaged nearly 70% with siplizumab versus more than 25% in controls. Proliferating Tregs in siplizumab cultures were never verified as suppressive. Siplizumab significantly reduced alloreactive sequences traceable to unstimulated CD4+ memory cells.

A word on this clone: Its antigen is undetermined.

Using immunoSEQ multiplex PCR, the repertoire was profiled, and TCRdb retains in-frame clones only, with some absent. The table has approximately 100,000 clones, around 94% seen once. The V gene's germline CDR1 is SGHVS and CDR2 FQNEAQ. This CDR3 has 13 amino acids. Trimming shortened V by 5 bases and J by 0 bases, and 8 bases separated the two germline ends. The source material was Tregs sorted from blood. This TCR came from a human donor in good health. This rearrangement joins TRBV7-8 to TRBJ2-7, with D hard to call. The CDR3 coding sequence is TGTGCCAGCAGCGATGGCCTCTCCTACGAGCAGTACTTC. Translating it yields CASSDGLSYEQYF.